This TCR beta chain was recorded in a study of T-cell reconstitution after alpha-beta-depleted transplantation in children. Germline values: CDR1 DFQATT, CDR2 SNEGSKA (reference sequence). The CDR3 has 11 residues. J gave up 15 bases and V 4 bases, and 4 bases lay outside the gene matches. This clonotype was counted a few times. Its specificity is unknown. The TCRbeta library incorporated unique molecular identifiers. TCRdb recomputed calls from the PCR reads with MiXCR, one row per CDR3 protein. The table shows hundreds of thousands of distinct CDR3 sequences, with approximately 8% occurring only once. Study results and caveats: T-cell counts and diversity at one year post-transplant came mainly from newly produced T cells.

This sample comprised PBMCs, mostly from graft donor cells, obtained 180 days after TCRalphabeta/CD19-depleted stem cell transplant. This clonotype was sampled from a male patient between 5 and 17 years old who had a stem cell transplant for acute lymphoblastic leukemia, so the T cells may come from the graft donor. V gene TRBV20-1 combines with J gene TRBJ2-1, with TRBD2 identical over 12 bases. CDR3 residues: CSATLAGGPFF. CDR3 coding DNA: TGCAGTGCTACCCTAGCGGGGGGGCCGTTCTTC.